Presented here are 16 T cell receptor beta chains from one specimen sequenced in a study of shared clonotypes between healthy human individuals (TCRdb year 2020). CD8 naive samples consisted of CD45RO-negative cells that were positively selected for CCR7, yielding a CD45RA+CCR7+ population without TemRA cells. Libraries came from the immunoSEQ multiplex PCR assay. Held by TCRdb, this immuneACCESS table contains in-frame sequences only and omits some clones. Under half of the omission traces to an unresolved V gene where checked; the cause of the rest is unknown. Here the sample has about 2,200,000 clones; 85% to 95% occur a single time. Under 2% of the sample goes to the ten largest clones. The sequenced sample consisted of naive CD8+ T cells from PBMCs. Explained via the paper, the cell subset or site label denotes: CD45RA+CCR7+. Every receptor here comes from a man aged 18 to 35 in good health. Some clones in this sample may be carry-over from other donors' samples.

The chain recombines TRBV5-5 with TRBJ1-4; TRBD1 matches at 7 bases. Germline V gene sequence: CDR1 SGHKS, CDR2 YYEKEE (reference sequence). The V and J ends lost 4 bases and 5 bases, in that order; junction bases with no gene match: 5. The CDR3 length is 14 residues. The CDR3 DNA reads as TGTGCCAGCAGCCCCGGGACAGACAATGAAAAACTGTTTTTT. This gives the protein CASSPGTDNEKLFF. The full variable domain, its missing parts supplied by reference TRBV5-5 and TRBJ1-4, is DAGVTQSPTHLIKTRGQQVTLRCSPISGHKSVSWYQQVLGQGPQFIFQYYEKEERGRGNFPDRFSARQFPNYSSELNVNALLLGDSALYLCASSPGTDNEKLFFGSGTQLSVL.

The chain employs TRBV7-3 and TRBJ1-2, with 8 bases aligning to TRBD1. In germline, CDR1 is SGHTA, CDR2 FQGTGA. V shed 5 bases, J shed 4 bases, and the junction held 15 bases outside the gene matches. This CDR3 region has 17 residues. CDR3 bases: TGTGCCAGCAGCCCTACAGGGAGAGACAGGGGAATCTATGGCTACACCTTC. Translated, it gives CASSPTGRDRGIYGYTF.

This chain uses TRBV18 with TRBJ1-1; possibly TRBD1 for D (5 bases). This CDR3 is 16 amino acids long. The germline V and J ends were trimmed by 1 base and 2 bases, with 14 bases remaining between them. From germline, CDR1 is KGHSH and CDR2 LQKENI. CDR3 nucleotide sequence: TGTGCCAGCTCACCACGGCCAGGGACGACCAACACTGAAGCTTTCTTT. Protein sequence: CASSPRPGTTNTEAFF.

The J gene is TRBJ1-1, the V gene TRBV6-6; tentatively, D is TRBD1 (5 bases). The germline V and J ends were trimmed by 2 bases and 5 bases, with 15 bases remaining between them. The germline V gene encodes CDR1 MNHNY and CDR2 SVGAGI (reference sequence). The CDR3 contains 15 residues. CDR3 sequence (DNA): TGTGCCAGCAGTTACGGACCCGGGGCGTTGACTGAAGCTTTCTTT. It encodes CASSYGPGALTEAFF.

V is TRBV5-1 and J is TRBJ1-4, with TRBD1 matching 7 bases. V shed 4 bases, J shed 5 bases, and the junction held 11 bases outside the gene matches. CDR3 length: 16 residues. The germline gives CDR1 SGHRS, CDR2 YFSETQ. For the CDR3, the DNA is TGCGCCAGCAGCCGGGACAGCGGGGGGCTCAATGAAAAACTGTTTTTT. Its protein product is CASSRDSGGLNEKLFF.

CDR3 coding DNA: TGTGCCATCGGGGGTCGAACCTACGAGCAGTACTTC. It yields the protein CAIGGRTYEQYF. The chain joins TRBV6-1 to TRBJ2-7; TRBD2 might be the D (6 bases). Trimming shortened V by 10 bases and J by 2 bases, and 12 bases separated the two germline ends. This CDR3 is built from 12 residues. The V gene's germline CDR1 is MNHNS and CDR2 SASEGT.

Of note for this clone: At one boundary the junction diverges from the germline segment, which might be a read error. The V gene is TRBV2, the J gene TRBJ2-7; possibly TRBD1 for D (6 bases). The CDR3 has 9 amino acids. The germline gives CDR1 SNHLY, CDR2 FYNNEI. The CDR3 sequence: CASSPTDSF. In nucleotides, the CDR3 is TGTGCCAGCAGCCCGACGGACAGTTTC.

The rearrangement links TRBV9 to TRBJ1-4; maybe TRBD1 (5 bases). V was trimmed by 3 bases and J by 7 bases, leaving 16 bases between them. Germline V CDR1 and CDR2: SGDLS, YYNGEE. This CDR3 is built from 15 residues. This chain's CDR3 is CASSASGAQGEKLFF. CDR3 nucleotides: TGTGCCAGCAGCGCCAGCGGGGCCCAAGGTGAAAAACTGTTTTTT.

The chain couples TRBV11-2 to TRBJ2-6; a weak D match, TRBD2 (6 bases). Germline CDR1 reads SGHAT; CDR2 reads FQNNGV. This CDR3 contains 17 residues. Trimming removed 3 bases from V and 3 bases from J, with 15 bases in between. The CDR3 loop reads CASSFPGLLYGANVLTF. The CDR3 region has the DNA TGTGCCAGCAGCTTCCCGGGACTGCTCTATGGGGCCAACGTCCTGACTTTC.

J is TRBJ2-5 and V is TRBV13, with 10 bases lining up with TRBD2. CDR3 length: 20 amino acids. Germline-derived CDR1 and CDR2 are PRHDT and FYEKMQ (reference sequence). V trimming: 0 bases; J trimming: 3 bases; junction bases outside the gene matches: 16. The CDR3: CASSLGGIGLAEAGEETQYF. CDR3 DNA sequence: TGTGCCAGCAGCTTAGGCGGAATTGGACTAGCGGAAGCTGGGGAAGAGACCCAGTACTTC. Looking up the rest from reference TRBV13 and TRBJ2-5 gives the full variable domain: AAGVIQSPRHLIKEKRETATLKCYPIPRHDTVYWYQQGPGQDPQFLISFYEKMQSDKGSIPDRFSAQQFSDYHSELNMSSLELGDSALYFCASSLGGIGLAEAGEETQYFGPGTRLLVL.

The V call is TRBV19, the J call TRBJ1-1, with 8 bases fitting TRBD1. Germline CDR1 and CDR2: LNHDA and SQIVND (reference sequence). Germline trimming cut 5 bases from V and 1 base from J; bases unmatched to any gene: 18. The CDR3 length is 19 residues. CDR3 bases: TGTGCCAGTAGTCCGAGTACTTCTTACAGGGGGGACGAGAACACTGAAGCTTTCTTT. Its protein is CASSPSTSYRGDENTEAFF. The whole variable domain, remainder taken from reference TRBV19 and TRBJ1-1, is DGGITQSPKYLFRKEGQNVTLSCEQNLNHDAMYWYRQDPGQGLRLIYYSQIVNDFQKGDIAEGYSVSREKKESFPLTVTSAQKNPTAFYLCASSPSTSYRGDENTEAFFGQGTRLTVV.

This clone was observed a single time. As DNA, the CDR3 is TGTGCCAGCAGCGTCGGGACTAGCGGGATGTTCAATGAGCAGTTCTTC. It specifies CASSVGTSGMFNEQFF. The chain is built from TRBV11-2 and TRBJ2-1, with TRBD2 matching over 13 bases. Unmatched junction bases numbered 7, after V lost 5 bases and J lost 6 bases. Germline loops: CDR1 SGHAT, CDR2 FQNNGV. CDR3 size: 16 residues.

Written as DNA, the CDR3 is TGTGCCAGTCTAGGTCAGGGGCTGTACACCTTC. This gives the protein CASLGQGLYTF. The chain joins TRBV9 to TRBJ1-2, with D perhaps TRBD1 (6 bases). V dropped 8 bases and J dropped 11 bases, with 16 bases sitting between them. The germline gives CDR1 SGDLS, CDR2 YYNGEE. This CDR3 is 11 amino acids long.

The chain is built from TRBV27 and TRBJ1-5, with no clear D. From germline, CDR1 is MNHEY and CDR2 SMNVEV (reference sequence). V was shortened by 5 bases and J by 2 bases, with 7 bases between the two germline ends. The CDR3 extends over 13 amino acids. CDR3 sequence: CASSQAGNQPQHF. The CDR3 DNA is TGTGCCAGCAGTCAGGCTGGCAATCAGCCCCAGCATTTT.

The CDR3 spells CASSFSSSGQPQHF. The DNA of the CDR3 is TGTGCCAGCAGTTTTTCTAGTTCGGGTCAGCCCCAGCATTTT. The chain couples TRBV27 to TRBJ1-5; D is undetermined. Trimming took 3 bases from V and 6 from J, leaving 12 bases between them. The CDR3 runs 14 residues. Per the germline V gene, CDR1 is MNHEY and CDR2 is SMNVEV (reference sequence).

CDR3 DNA: TGTGCCAGCAGCATTGCAGGGACCTACAATGAGCAGTTCTTC. Translated: CASSIAGTYNEQFF. The chain joins TRBV7-9 to TRBJ2-1, with a possible D match to TRBD1 (5 bases). V was trimmed by 5 bases and J by 2 bases, leaving 10 bases between them. The CDR3 is 14 residues long. CDR1 is SEHNR and CDR2 is FQNEAQ in the germline V gene (reference sequence).